The 2 T cell receptor beta chains listed next were all sequenced from one sample in a study of blood T cell repertoires in COVID-19. The data were produced by immunoSEQ multiplex PCR, yet TCRdb's version contains in-frame clones alone and is incomplete. The table includes about 160,000 clones, around 80% detected once. The sample comprised peripheral blood. The receptors derive from an elderly woman with acute or convalescent COVID-19.

This rearrangement joins TRBV3-1 (or the pseudogene TRBV3-2) to TRBJ1-6, with TRBD1 matching 9 bases. The CDR3 totals 16 residues. Trimming at V came to 4 bases and at J to 4 bases, leaving 5 bases not matched to a gene. In germline, CDR1 is LGHDT, CDR2 YNNKEL (reference sequence). This chain's CDR3 is CASSPGTGSYNSPLHF. DNA of the CDR3: TGTGCCAGCAGCCCCGGGACAGGGTCATATAATTCACCCCTCCACTTT.

The chain couples TRBV10-1 to TRBJ2-7; TRBD1 matches 7 bases. CDR1 and CDR2 from the germline V gene are WNHNN and SYGVQD (reference sequence). V trimming: 6 bases; J trimming: 3 bases; junction bases outside the gene matches: 11. The CDR3 contains 15 residues. DNA of the CDR3: TGCGCCAGCAGCCCCACAGGGGCGAAGAGCTACGAGCAGTACTTC. Its translation: CASSPTGAKSYEQYF.